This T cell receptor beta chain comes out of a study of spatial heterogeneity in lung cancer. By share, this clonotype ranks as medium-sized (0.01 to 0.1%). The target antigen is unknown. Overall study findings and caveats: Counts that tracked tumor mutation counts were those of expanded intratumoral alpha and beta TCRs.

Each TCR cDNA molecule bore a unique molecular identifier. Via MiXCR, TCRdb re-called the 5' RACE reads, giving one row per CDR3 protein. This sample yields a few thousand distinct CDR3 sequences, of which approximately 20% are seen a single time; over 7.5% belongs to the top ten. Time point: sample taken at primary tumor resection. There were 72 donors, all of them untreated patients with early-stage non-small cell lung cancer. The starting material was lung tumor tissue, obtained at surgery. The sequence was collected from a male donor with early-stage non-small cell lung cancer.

The CDR3 protein is CSVEDGRPNTEAFF. CDR3 in DNA: TGCAGCGTTGAAGATGGAAGACCGAACACTGAAGCTTTCTTT. The chain links TRBV29-1 to TRBJ1-1; D gene ambiguous. The germline V gene encodes CDR1 SQVTM and CDR2 ANQGSEA. V dropped 0 bases and J dropped 1 base, with 9 bases sitting between them. The CDR3 is made up of 14 amino acids.